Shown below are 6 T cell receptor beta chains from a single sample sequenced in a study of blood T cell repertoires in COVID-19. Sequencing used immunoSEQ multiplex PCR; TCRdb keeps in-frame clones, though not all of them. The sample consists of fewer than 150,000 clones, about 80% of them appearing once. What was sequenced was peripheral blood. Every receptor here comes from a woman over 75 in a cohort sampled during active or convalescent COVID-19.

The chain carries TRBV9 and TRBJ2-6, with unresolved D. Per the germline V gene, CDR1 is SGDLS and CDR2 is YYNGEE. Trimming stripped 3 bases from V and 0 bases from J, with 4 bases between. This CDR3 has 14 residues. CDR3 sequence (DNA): TGTGCCAGCAGCGCCCTCTCTGGGGCCAACGTCCTGACTTTC. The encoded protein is CASSALSGANVLTF.

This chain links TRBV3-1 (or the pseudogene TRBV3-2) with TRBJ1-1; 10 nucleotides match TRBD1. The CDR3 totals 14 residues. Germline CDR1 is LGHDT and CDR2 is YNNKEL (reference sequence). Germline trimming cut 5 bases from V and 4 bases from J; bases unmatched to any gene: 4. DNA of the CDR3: TGTGCCAGCAGCTTGGGACAGGGGAGCACTGAAGCTTTCTTT. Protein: CASSLGQGSTEAFF.

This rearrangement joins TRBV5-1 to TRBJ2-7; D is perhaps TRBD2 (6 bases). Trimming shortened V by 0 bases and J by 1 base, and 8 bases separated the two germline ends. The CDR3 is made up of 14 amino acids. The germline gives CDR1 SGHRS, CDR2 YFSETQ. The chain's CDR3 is CASSLGGESYEQYV. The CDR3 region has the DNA TGCGCCAGCAGCTTGGGGGGGGAATCCTACGAGCAGTACGTC.

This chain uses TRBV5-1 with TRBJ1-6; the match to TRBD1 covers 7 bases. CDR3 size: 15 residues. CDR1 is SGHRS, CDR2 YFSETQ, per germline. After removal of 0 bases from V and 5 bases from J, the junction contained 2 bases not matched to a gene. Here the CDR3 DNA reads TGCGCCAGCAGCTTGGCAGGGGGAAATAATTCACCCCTCCACTTT. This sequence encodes CASSLAGGNNSPLHF.

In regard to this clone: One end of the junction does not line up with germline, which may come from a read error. The CDR3 DNA is TGTGCCAGCCGTTTTTTTGAGGGAAACACCGGGGAGCTGTTTTTT. Protein: CASRFFEGNTGELFF. V is TRBV28 and J is TRBJ2-2; D might be TRBD2 (5 bases). The CDR3 length is 15 residues. Germline V lookup: CDR1 MDHEN, CDR2 SYDVKM.

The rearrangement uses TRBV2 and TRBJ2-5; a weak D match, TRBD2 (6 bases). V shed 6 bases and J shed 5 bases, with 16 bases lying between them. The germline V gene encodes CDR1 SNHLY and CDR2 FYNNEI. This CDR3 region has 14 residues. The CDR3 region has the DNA TGTGCCAGCAGAACAACTAGCTTGGGCGAGACCCAGTACTTC. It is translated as CASRTTSLGETQYF.